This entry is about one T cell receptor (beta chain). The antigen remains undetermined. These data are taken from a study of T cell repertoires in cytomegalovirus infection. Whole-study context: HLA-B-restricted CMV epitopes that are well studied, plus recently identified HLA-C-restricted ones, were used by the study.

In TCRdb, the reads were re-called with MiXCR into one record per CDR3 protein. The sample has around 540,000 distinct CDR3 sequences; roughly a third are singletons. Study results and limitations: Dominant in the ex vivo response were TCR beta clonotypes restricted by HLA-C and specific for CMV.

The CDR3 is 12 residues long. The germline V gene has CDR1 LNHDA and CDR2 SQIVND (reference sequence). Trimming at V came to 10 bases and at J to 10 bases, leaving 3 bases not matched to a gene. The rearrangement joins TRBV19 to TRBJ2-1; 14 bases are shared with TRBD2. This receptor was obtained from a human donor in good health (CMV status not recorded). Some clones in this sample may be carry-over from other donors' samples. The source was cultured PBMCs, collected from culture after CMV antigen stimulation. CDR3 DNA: TGTGCCATTGGGACTAGCGGGAGCGAGCAGTTCTTC. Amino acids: CAIGTSGSEQFF.